What follows describes a single T cell receptor (beta chain). This specimen belongs to a study of blood T cell repertoires in COVID-19. About the research overall: From T cells, B-cell-depleted T cells, or PBMCs came the material, which was cDNA or gDNA.

Grouping used clinical history reported by participants in a survey and questionnaire. The CDR3 sequence is 17 residues long. In the source study's methods: Cell counts per sample came from amplifying reference gene primers. TCRdb keeps only in-frame clones here, not all; method: immunoSEQ multiplex PCR. V, J and clone size are taken as reported in that table, and D and trimming were inferred from the DNA itself. The table records 300,000 to 350,000 clones, 88% of them present only once. This chain joins TRBV21-1 and TRBJ2-1; the table assigns TRBD1, which was not confirmed against the DNA. TRBV21-1 is given as a pseudogene. The sample was PBMCs or T cells enriched from blood (not recorded which). The sequence was obtained from a man younger than 40 who had recovered from COVID-19. As DNA, the CDR3 is TGTGCCAGCAGCAAGGCCCCGTCTTGGCCCTCCTACAATGAGCAGTTCTTC. Protein product: CASSKAPSWPSYNEQFF.